One and the same sample provided the 16 T cell receptor beta chains below, sequenced in a study of shared clonotypes between healthy human individuals. Sequencing used immunoSEQ multiplex PCR; TCRdb keeps in-frame clones, though not all of them. The table lists approximately 100,000 clones, about two thirds of them singletons. The specimen sequenced was memory CD8+ T cells sorted from blood. Subset of the sample: CD45RO+ cells pooled with CCR7-negative TemRA cells. These receptors all stem from a man in his thirties or forties in good health.

The rearrangement links TRBV7-3 to TRBJ2-1; 9 bases align to TRBD1. This CDR3 has 16 residues. Trimming cost V 5 bases and J 5 bases; bases outside gene matches: 10. In germline, CDR1 is SGHTA, CDR2 FQGTGA. As DNA, the CDR3 is TGTGCCAGCAGCCCCTGGGGACAGGGCCAAAACAATGAGCAGTTCTTC. This encodes CASSPWGQGQNNEQFF.

The chain employs TRBV27 and TRBJ1-5; possibly TRBD1 for D (6 bases). Germline V gene lookup returns CDR1 MNHEY and CDR2 SMNVEV (reference sequence). Trimming shortened V by 8 bases and J by 3 bases, and 14 bases separated the two germline ends. This CDR3 contains 14 residues. CDR3: CASALGGTNQPQHF. For the CDR3, the DNA is TGTGCCAGCGCTCTGGGGGGCACCAATCAGCCCCAGCATTTT.

The chain is built from TRBV7-8 and TRBJ2-3; no firm D call. This CDR3 has 13 residues. From germline, CDR1 is SGHVS and CDR2 FQNEAQ. The V end lost 5 bases, the J end lost 1 base, and 7 bases lay between the germline ends. CDR3 in amino acids: CASSPRGTDTQYF. In nucleotides, the CDR3 is TGTGCCAGCAGCCCCCGTGGCACAGATACGCAGTATTTT.

This chain uses TRBV7-9 with TRBJ2-4, with D possibly being TRBD1 (6 bases). Trimming took off 2 bases at V and 7 bases at J, with 12 bases between the two ends. CDR1 SEHNR and CDR2 FQNEAQ come from the germline V gene (reference sequence). The CDR3 consists of 14 residues. The CDR3 sequence is CASSLIQGANIQYF. In nucleotides, the CDR3 is TGTGCCAGCAGCTTAATACAGGGAGCGAACATTCAGTACTTC.

The rearrangement links TRBV28 to TRBJ1-2, with 7 nucleotides matching TRBD1. This CDR3 region has 14 residues. The germline V gene has CDR1 MDHEN and CDR2 SYDVKM. The J segment lost 4 bases and the V segment lost 6 bases, leaving 8 bases of the junction unmatched. CDR3: CASSRAGTVYGYTF. The DNA of the CDR3 is TGTGCCAGCAGCCGTGCCGGGACAGTCTATGGCTACACCTTC.

This sequence joins TRBV25-1 and TRBJ2-1, with a tentative D call TRBD1 (6 bases). Trimming removed 2 bases at V and 3 bases at J, with 14 bases between. Germline V gene sequence: CDR1 MGHDK, CDR2 SYGVNS. The CDR3 has 16 amino acids. CDR3 in amino acids: CASSEQQGSHYNEQFF. In nucleotides, the CDR3 is TGTGCCAGCAGTGAACAACAGGGCAGCCACTACAATGAGCAGTTCTTC.

This chain uses TRBV5-6 with TRBJ2-3; D might be TRBD2 (5 bases). Germline lookup yields CDR1 SGHDT and CDR2 YYEEEE. V was cut by 0 bases and J by 0 bases, with 11 bases left in between. The CDR3 runs to 16 residues. As DNA, the CDR3 is TGTGCCAGCAGCTTGGCAGGAGCGGCCAGCACAGATACGCAGTATTTT. Its translation: CASSLAGAASTDTQYF. Supplemented by reference TRBV5-6 and TRBJ2-3, the full variable domain reads DAGVTQSPTHLIKTRGQQVTLRCSPKSGHDTVSWYQQALGQGPQFIFQYYEEEERQRGNFPDRFSGHQFPNYSSELNVNALLLGDSALYLCASSLAGAASTDTQYFGPGTRLTVL.

The V call is TRBV27, the J call TRBJ1-1, with TRBD1 as a possible D gene (5 bases). The CDR3 has 16 amino acids. Germline values: CDR1 MNHEY, CDR2 SMNVEV (reference sequence). V lost 3 bases to trimming and J lost 3 bases, with 17 bases between them. Here the CDR3 reads CASSFNPRGLDTEAFF. The CDR3 DNA is TGTGCCAGCAGTTTTAACCCACGGGGGTTGGACACTGAAGCTTTCTTT.

The chain has TRBV5-6 and TRBJ1-3, with D hard to call. Germline assignment: CDR1 SGHDT and CDR2 YYEEEE. V was pared by 2 bases and J by 3 bases, with 6 bases between. The CDR3 is 13 residues long. The CDR3, as DNA: TGTGCCAGCAGCTTTTATAATGGAAACACCATATATTTT. It yields the protein CASSFYNGNTIYF.

The chain couples TRBV9 to TRBJ2-5, with 9 nucleotides matching TRBD1. The CDR3 runs 18 residues. With 7 bases clipped from V and 3 bases from J, the junction kept 19 bases outside the gene matches. Germline values: CDR1 SGDLS, CDR2 YYNGEE. The CDR3 DNA is TGTGCCAGCTCCACCCGCCGGGACAGGGCGCCACTAAAAGAGACCCAGTACTTC. Encoded protein: CASSTRRDRAPLKETQYF.

The CDR3 here is CASSLVLGNTIYF. The CDR3 nucleotides are TGTGCCAGCAGCTTAGTGTTGGGAAACACCATATATTTT. The chain links TRBV7-6 to TRBJ1-3; D ambiguous. V was cut by 1 base and J by 4 bases, with 5 bases left in between. Germline V lookup: CDR1 SGHVS, CDR2 FNYEAQ. The CDR3 is 13 amino acids.

Comments on this clone: A junction boundary mismatches the germline segment, possibly from a read error. The CDR3 DNA sequence: TGTGCTAGCAGCTTCGCCGTCGGGCGCACCGGGGAGCTGTTTTTT. Translated, it gives CASSFAVGRTGELFF. The chain joins TRBV7-7 to TRBJ2-2, with D uncertain. This CDR3 region has 15 residues. Germline lookup yields CDR1 SSHAT and CDR2 FNYEAQ (reference sequence).

The V and J genes are TRBV4-1 and TRBJ2-3; a possible D gene is TRBD1 (8 bases). Germline lookup yields CDR1 MGHRA and CDR2 YSYEKL. CDR3 length equals 19 residues. Trimming stripped 1 base from V and 4 bases from J, with 24 bases between. The CDR3 nucleotides are TGCGCCAGCAGCCAAGCTCTAAGGGGTCACAGGGGGGGCCCAGATACGCAGTATTTT. Encoded protein: CASSQALRGHRGGPDTQYF.

In its sample, this clone was seen a few times. This chain uses TRBV27 with TRBJ1-1; perhaps TRBD1 as D (5 bases). V lost 7 bases, J lost 1 base, and 16 bases lay in between. The V gene's germline CDR1 is MNHEY and CDR2 SMNVEV (reference sequence). This CDR3 has 15 residues. The CDR3 region is CASTLTYGANTEAFF. The CDR3 bases are TGTGCCAGCACCCTCACTTATGGGGCGAACACTGAAGCTTTCTTT.

In its sample, this clone was seen a few times. The CDR3 DNA is TGTGCCATCAAGACGATTACCTACGAGCAGTACTTC. Translation: CAIKTITYEQYF. This sequence joins TRBV10-3 and TRBJ2-7; D gene unclear. The CDR3 covers 12 residues. Trimming pared 7 bases from V and 2 bases from J, leaving 9 bases between. Germline loops: CDR1 ENHRY, CDR2 SYGVKD.

The rearrangement links TRBV19 to TRBJ2-7; weak D call: TRBD1 (6 bases). Germline lookup yields CDR1 LNHDA and CDR2 SQIVND (reference sequence). Trimming shortened V by 4 bases and J by 3 bases, and 13 bases separated the two germline ends. The CDR3 consists of 14 residues. The CDR3 spells CASSRTGLGYEQYF. For the CDR3, the DNA is TGTGCCAGTAGTAGAACAGGGCTGGGCTACGAGCAGTACTTC.